This TCR beta chain was obtained from a study of patients and donors after allogeneic stem cell transplantation. Trimming took 3 bases from V and 4 from J; bases not matched to a gene: 9. Germline V gives CDR1 SGHNT, CDR2 YYREEE (reference sequence). This CDR3 spans 15 amino acids. TCRdb itself ran the RT-PCR reads through MiXCR, one entry per CDR3 protein. The profile shows over 350,000 distinct CDR3 sequences, 16% of them singletons. This chain uses TRBV5-4 with TRBJ1-1, with 7 bases aligning to TRBD1. Material for sequencing was blood, either unsorted or a sorted T cell fraction (not recorded which). The receptor was isolated from a human donor who was either an allogeneic HSCT recipient or a stem cell or donor lymphocyte infusion donor (not recorded which). It is not recorded whose cells these are; they may come from a transplant donor. The CDR3, as DNA: TGTGCCAGCAGCTCCCCCCCGGCAGGGGGCACTGAAGCTTTCTTT. Translation: CASSSPPAGGTEAFF.